This T cell receptor beta chain was identified during a study of lymphopenia after photon versus proton radiotherapy. Notes on the study in general: Better survival with proton therapy was suggested as possible, not demonstrated.

The CDR3 has 15 residues. Germline V CDR1 and CDR2: MNHNY, SVGAGI (reference sequence). Trimming shortened V by 4 bases and J by 0 bases, and 12 bases separated the two germline ends. Sequencing used immunoSEQ multiplex PCR; TCRdb keeps in-frame clones, though not all of them. The table has 150,000 to 200,000 clones, about 88% seen once. This clone showed up just once. The antigen is not known. The V gene is TRBV6-6, the J gene TRBJ1-2, with D possibly TRBD1 on 6 matching bases. The origin of this receptor is a man aged 50 to 60 with gastric cancer. This material consisted of peripheral blood, taken from a patient treated with photon-based radiotherapy. The CDR3 nucleotides are TGTGCCAGCAGTTTACAGGGAGGGGCTAACTATGGCTACACCTTC. This sequence encodes CASSLQGGANYGYTF.